The rows below give T cell receptor beta chains drawn from one sample of a study of cytotoxic CD8 clonotypes in ibrutinib-treated CLL. Method: immunoSEQ multiplex PCR; TCRdb's copy keeps in-frame clones and lacks some. The data hold around 330,000 clones, with over 55% observed a single time. The sample was PBMCs, taken after 36 months of ibrutinib treatment. The source of these receptors is a human donor with chronic lymphocytic leukemia. Each CDR3 is given with its conserved first and last residue. The D gene is left open where the match is weak. The listing skips clone size in some rows; elsewhere it reads once, few, many or a size class.

D,size,J,V,length,DNA,CDR3
.,few,TRBJ1-4,TRBV19,14,TGTGCCAGTAGCCTGACGGGGGGTAATGAAAAACTGTTTTTT,CASSLTGGNEKLFF
.,.,TRBJ2-7,TRBV4-1,15,TGCGCCAGCAGCCAAGTTTATCGGGGCTCCTACGAGCAGTACTTC,CASSQVYRGSYEQYF
TRBD1,.,TRBJ1-6,TRBV19,16,TGTGCCAGTAGTACCCGACAGGGGATATGGAATTCACCCCTCCACTTT,CASSTRQGIWNSPLHF
TRBD2,.,TRBJ2-3,TRBV5-1,15,TGCGCCAGCAGCTTGGTGGGACTAGTAGCAGATACGCAGTATTTT,CASSLVGLVADTQYF
.,.,TRBJ1-4,TRBV10-3,13,TGTGCCATCAGTCACTCCCCCGAAGAAAAACTGTTTTTT,CAISHSPEEKLFF
.,once,TRBJ2-3,TRBV6-6,12,TGTGCCAGCAGTCCTGCCCTAACGGCGGCGTATTTT,CASSPALTAAYF
.,few,TRBJ2-7,TRBV28,13,TGTGCCAGCAGTCCCCACGGGCCCTACGAGCAGTACTTC,CASSPHGPYEQYF
.,.,TRBJ2-5,TRBV5-5,16,TGTGCCAGCAGCTTGGGTTTACGGGACACCGGCGAGACCCAGTACTTC,CASSLGLRDTGETQYF
.,.,TRBJ2-7,TRBV5-1,14,TGCGCCAGCAGCAAAGGACAATACCTCTACGAGCAGTACTTC,CASSKGQYLYEQYF
.,few,TRBJ1-3,TRBV5-1,12,TGCGCCAGCAGCCTATATGGAAACACCATATATTTT,CASSLYGNTIYF
.,.,TRBJ2-7,TRBV19,11,TGTGCCAGTACACAGGGTTACGAGCAGTACTTC,CASTQGYEQYF
.,.,TRBJ2-7,TRBV11-2,14,TGTGCCAGCAGCTCTGGGGCAGGCTCCTACGAGCAGTACTTC,CASSSGAGSYEQYF
TRBD2,.,TRBJ2-1,TRBV27,16,TGTGCCAGCAGTTTCGGGACTAGCGGGGCCTACAATGAGCAGTTCTTC,CASSFGTSGAYNEQFF
.,.,TRBJ1-1,TRBV7-2,14,TGTGCCAGCAGCTTAGAGGGAAGTAGTTCTGAAGCTTTCTTT,CASSLEGSSSEAFF
TRBD1,few,TRBJ2-5,TRBV7-2,13,TGTGCCAGCAGCTTCTTAGCCCTGGACAGGGAGTACTTC,CASSFLALDREYF
.,.,TRBJ2-6,TRBV10-3,14,TGTGCCATCAGTGCCGATCCGGGGGCCAACGTCCTGACTTTC,CAISADPGANVLTF
.,.,TRBJ2-3,TRBV29-1,12,TGCAGCGTTGCAGATGGTTTAGATACGCAGTATTTT,CSVADGLDTQYF
TRBD1,few,TRBJ1-2,TRBV5-4,14,TGTGCCAGCAGCCGACAGGGGGCCAACTATGGCTACACCTTC,CASSRQGANYGYTF
.,.,TRBJ1-1,TRBV6-5,11,TGTGCCAGCAGTTACGGGCCTGAAGCTTTCTTT,CASSYGPEAFF
TRBD1,few,TRBJ2-5,TRBV10-3,14,TGTGCCATCAGGCGGGACAGGGCCCAAGAGACCCAGTACTTC,CAIRRDRAQETQYF
TRBD2,.,TRBJ2-5,TRBV7-2,17,TGTGCCAGCAGCTTAGGGGTTTTAGCGGGAAGGGGAGAGACCCAGTACTTC,CASSLGVLAGRGETQYF
TRBD2,.,TRBJ2-7,TRBV6-5,16,TGTGCCAGCAGTTACTATTCCGCGGGAGGGGGCTACGAGCAGTACTTC,CASSYYSAGGGYEQYF
.,few,TRBJ2-7,TRBV6-6,12,TGTGCCAGCAGTTACGGGCTGGACGAGCAGTACTTC,CASSYGLDEQYF
TRBD1,.,TRBJ2-5,TRBV18,13,TGTGCCAGCTCACCGGGACAGAAAGAGACCCAGTACTTC,CASSPGQKETQYF
.,.,TRBJ2-1,TRBV5-4,16,TGTGCCAGCAGCCCCAGAGGGGGACAAATAGAGAATGAGCAGTTCTTC,CASSPRGGQIENEQFF
TRBD2,.,TRBJ2-3,TRBV5-1,15,TGCGCCAGCAGCTTGGGAGGACTAGACACAGATACGCAGTATTTT,CASSLGGLDTDTQYF
.,.,TRBJ2-6,TRBV2,16,TGTGCCAGCCAAGACAGGTGGGGGGCTGGGGCCAACGTCCTGACTTTC,CASQDRWGAGANVLTF
.,few,TRBJ2-3,TRBV7-9,14,TGTGCCAGCAGCTCACACCCAAGCACAGATACGCAGTATTTT,CASSSHPSTDTQYF
.,few,TRBJ1-2,TRBV5-4,12,TGTGCCAGCAGAGAAGGTCTCTATGGCTACACCTTC,CASREGLYGYTF
.,.,TRBJ2-7,TRBV27,14,TGTGCCAGCAGTTCTAACAGAAATTCCTACGAGCAGTACTTC,CASSSNRNSYEQYF
TRBD1,.,TRBJ2-3,TRBV12-5,15,TGTGCTACAAACAGGGGTAAACTTAGCACAGATACGCAGTATTTT,CATNRGKLSTDTQYF
.,few,TRBJ1-1,TRBV11-2,13,TGTGCCAGCAGCTTAGCATACGGGTTAGGGGCTTTCTTT,CASSLAYGLGAFF
.,.,TRBJ2-3,TRBV9,15,TGTGCCAGCAGCGTTTTCGGGATCAGCACAGATACGCAGTATTTT,CASSVFGISTDTQYF
TRBD2,.,TRBJ2-7,TRBV7-2,16,TGTGCCAGCAGCCGGACTAGCGGGGGGAACTCCTACGAGCAGTACTTC,CASSRTSGGNSYEQYF
.,.,TRBJ1-1,TRBV19,13,TGTGCCAGTAGTATCGGACAACTGGGGAGCGCTTTCTTT,CASSIGQLGSAFF
.,few,TRBJ2-3,TRBV27,14,TGTGCCAGCAGTTTGATCGGCAGGGCAGATACGCAGTATTTT,CASSLIGRADTQYF
.,.,TRBJ2-1,TRBV29-1,15,TGCAGCGCTCCTCATCGTGGGGGGGCTTACAATGAGCAGTTCTTC,CSAPHRGGAYNEQFF
.,.,TRBJ2-1,TRBV29-1,15,TGCAGCGTTGCCTTAGACTTGAGCTCCTACAATGAGCAGTTCTTC,CSVALDLSSYNEQFF
.,.,TRBJ1-4,TRBV4-1,14,TGCGCCAGCAGCCAGGGTTTGACTAATGAAAAACTGTTTTTT,CASSQGLTNEKLFF
TRBD1,.,TRBJ2-7,TRBV10-3,14,TGTGCCATCAGTGAGGGACAGGGGGCGAACGAGCAGTACTTC,CAISEGQGANEQYF
TRBD2,few,TRBJ2-7,TRBV6-5,15,TGTGCCAGCAGCCGGGGACTAGCGGGGACCTACGAGCAGTACTTC,CASSRGLAGTYEQYF
.,.,TRBJ1-1,TRBV6-4,13,TGTGCCAGCAGTGTTGTCCCAGGGGCCGAAGCTTTCTTT,CASSVVPGAEAFF
TRBD2,.,TRBJ2-7,TRBV6-5,14,TGTGCCAGCAGTTACTCCGGGGGGGTCTACGAGCAGTACTTC,CASSYSGGVYEQYF
.,.,TRBJ2-1,TRBV4-1,16,TGCGCCAGCAGCCAAGATGCTAGCGAATCCTACAATGAGCAGTTCTTC,CASSQDASESYNEQFF
.,.,TRBJ1-5,TRBV4-2,16,TGTGCCAGCAGCCAAGACCCGGGAAAAGGGCTTCGTCCCCAGCATTTT,CASSQDPGKGLRPQHF
.,.,TRBJ1-2,TRBV11-2,15,TGTGCCAGCAGCTTAGATTTCGGGGGGAACTATGGCTACACCTTC,CASSLDFGGNYGYTF
TRBD2,.,TRBJ2-3,TRBV29-1,14,TGCAGCGGAGCTAGCGGGAGTGCCGCAGATACGCAGTATTTT,CSGASGSAADTQYF
.,once,TRBJ1-2,TRBV7-3,13,TGTGCCAGCAGCCCCCAAGGGGGGTATGGCTACACCTTC,CASSPQGGYGYTF
.,few,TRBJ2-2,TRBV6-5,12,TGTGCCAGCACTAAGAACACCGGGGAGCTGTTTTTT,CASTKNTGELFF
TRBD1,.,TRBJ1-5,TRBV9,15,TGTGCCAGCAGCGCATGGGACAGTCTCAATCAGCCCCAGCATTTT,CASSAWDSLNQPQHF
.,.,TRBJ1-1,TRBV25-1,11,TGTGCCAGCAGAAGGTTCACTGAAGCTTTCTTT,CASRRFTEAFF
.,few,TRBJ2-7,TRBV7-3,14,TGTGCCAGCAGCCCGGGTCCCCTAACTAACGAGCAGTACTTC,CASSPGPLTNEQYF
.,.,TRBJ1-2,TRBV6-1,16,TGTGCCAGCAGTGCAAACAGCCCCCCGGCCGGGTATGGCTACACCTTC,CASSANSPPAGYGYTF
TRBD2,.,TRBJ2-3,TRBV5-1,19,TGCGCCAGCAGTTCTCACCCATCCGGGACTAGCCGGGGCCCAGATACGCAGTATTTT,CASSSHPSGTSRGPDTQYF
TRBD2,.,TRBJ2-5,TRBV5-4,16,TGTGCCAGCAGCTTGTACGCGCGGGGGTCTCCGGAGACCCAGTACTTC,CASSLYARGSPETQYF
TRBD1,.,TRBJ2-5,TRBV28,13,TGTGCCAGCCGGGACAGTGCTGTGGAGACCCAGTACTTC,CASRDSAVETQYF